The 14 T cell receptor beta chains reported below all come from one sample, sequenced in a study of blood T cell repertoires in COVID-19. The protocol was immunoSEQ multiplex PCR, while the TCRdb copy is restricted to in-frame clones and leaves out a portion. The sample lists about 260,000 clones, about 91% occurring once. Sequences were obtained from PBMCs or T cells enriched from blood (not recorded which). The receptor set was obtained from a man aged 40-49 years who had been exposed to COVID-19.

This clone was seen a single time. The rearrangement joins TRBV5-1 to TRBJ2-7; TRBD2 matches 10 bases. The V gene end was trimmed by 2 bases and the J gene end by 5 bases; junction bases not matched to a gene: 7. The CDR3 runs to 15 residues. In germline, CDR1 is SGHRS, CDR2 YFSETQ. CDR3 in amino acids: CASSFWTSGSHEQYF. The CDR3, as DNA: TGCGCCAGCAGCTTCTGGACTAGCGGCTCACACGAGCAGTACTTC.

The genes are TRBV4-1 and TRBJ2-7, with 10 bases matching TRBD2. The CDR3 is made up of 14 amino acids. Trimming at V came to 4 bases and at J to 7 bases, leaving 7 bases not matched to a gene. CDR1 MGHRA and CDR2 YSYEKL come from the germline V gene. Written as DNA, the CDR3 is TGCGCCAGCAGCCCCCTAGCGGGAGATTGGGAGCAGTACTTC. It translates to CASSPLAGDWEQYF.

The rearrangement links TRBV19 to TRBJ2-1, with D uncertain. V gave up 2 bases and J gave up 7 bases, with 15 bases separating them. The CDR3 sequence is 15 residues long. Germline V lookup: CDR1 LNHDA, CDR2 SQIVND (reference sequence). As DNA, the CDR3 is TGTGCCAGTAGTATAAACCCTCAGGTTCTTAATGAGCAGTTCTTC. Residues: CASSINPQVLNEQFF. Full variable domain (rest looked up from reference TRBV19 and TRBJ2-1): DGGITQSPKYLFRKEGQNVTLSCEQNLNHDAMYWYRQDPGQGLRLIYYSQIVNDFQKGDIAEGYSVSREKKESFPLTVTSAQKNPTAFYLCASSINPQVLNEQFFGPGTRLTVL.

This clone was counted a few times. The J gene is TRBJ2-7, the V gene TRBV3-1 (or the pseudogene TRBV3-2), with TRBD1 matching over 7 bases. Germline CDR1 LGHDT, CDR2 YNNKEL (reference sequence). Losses at the gene ends were 11 bases for V and 0 bases for J; bases not matched to a gene: 10. The CDR3 spans 14 residues. The CDR3, as DNA: TGTGCCTCCGCGGCCGGGACAGCCTCCTACGAGCAGTACTTC. Amino acid sequence: CASAAGTASYEQYF.

The rearrangement links TRBV20-1 to TRBJ2-7; 11 bases agree with TRBD2. Trimming took 3 bases from V and 2 from J; bases not matched to a gene: 3. CDR1 and CDR2 (germline): DFQATT, SNEGSKA (reference sequence). The CDR3 has 14 residues. The CDR3 region has the DNA TGCAGTGCTAGTTTGACTAGCGGGGCCTACGAGCAGTACTTC. Translation gives CSASLTSGAYEQYF.

This chain joins TRBV18 and TRBJ1-1; 8 bases fit TRBD1. The germline V gene encodes CDR1 KGHSH and CDR2 LQKENI. Trimming cost V 6 bases and J 7 bases; bases outside gene matches: 13. CDR3 length: 15 amino acids. CDR3 nucleotide sequence: TGTGCCAGCTCGGACGTCGAAGCAGGGGGCAGTGAAGCTTTCTTT. The encoded protein is CASSDVEAGGSEAFF.

The V call is TRBV5-1, the J call TRBJ2-6, with D perhaps matching TRBD1 (6 bases). Germline values: CDR1 SGHRS, CDR2 YFSETQ. Trimming left V 1 base short and J 4 bases short, with 12 bases between. The length of the CDR3 is 16 residues. The CDR3 reads CASSLRTGLGANVLTF. The CDR3 DNA sequence: TGCGCCAGCAGCTTGCGCACAGGGCTCGGGGCCAACGTCCTGACTTTC.

For the CDR3, the DNA is TGTGCCAGCAGCTTCGGACAGGGATTGGGTTACACTGAAGCTTTCTTT. Translation: CASSFGQGLGYTEAFF. The V call is TRBV5-6, the J call TRBJ1-1, with 8 nucleotides matching TRBD1. CDR1 is SGHDT, CDR2 YYEEEE, per germline. V shed 2 bases, J shed 3 bases, and the junction held 9 bases outside the gene matches. The CDR3 spans 16 residues.

The chain carries TRBV7-9 and TRBJ2-7; 12 bases are shared with TRBD1. There are 16 residues in the CDR3. Germline V lookup: CDR1 SEHNR, CDR2 FQNEAQ (reference sequence). V lost 4 bases to trimming and J lost 6 bases; unmatched junction nucleotides: 10. This CDR3 is CASSSLRGQGASEQYF. The CDR3 coding sequence is TGTGCCAGCAGCTCCCTTCGGGGACAGGGGGCAAGCGAGCAGTACTTC.

In this sample, this clone turned up once. This rearrangement joins TRBV30 to TRBJ1-3, with D unresolved. Per germline, CDR1 GTSNPN and CDR2 SVGIG (reference sequence). V was trimmed by 4 bases and J by 7 bases, leaving 8 bases between them. The CDR3 runs 11 residues. CDR3 DNA: TGTGCCTGGACTCCGGGGAACACCATATATTTT. Translating it yields CAWTPGNTIYF.

This clone has just a few counts. The chain combines TRBV5-4 with TRBJ1-3; D gene ambiguous. The CDR3 is 15 residues long. Germline V gene lookup returns CDR1 SGHNT and CDR2 YYREEE (reference sequence). V shed 4 bases and J shed 3 bases, with 14 bases lying between them. The CDR3 loop is CASSPTLGSGNTIYF. CDR3 nucleotides: TGTGCCAGCAGCCCCACCCTCGGTAGTGGAAACACCATATATTTT. Drawing the rest from reference TRBV5-4 and TRBJ1-3, the complete variable domain is ETGVTQSPTHLIKTRGQQVTLRCSSQSGHNTVSWYQQALGQGPQFIFQYYREEENGRGNFPPRFSGLQFPNYSSELNVNALELDDSALYLCASSPTLGSGNTIYFGEGSWLTVV.

The chain couples TRBV9 to TRBJ2-1; 8 bases map to TRBD2. The V segment lost 0 bases and the J segment 2 bases; nucleotides outside the gene matches: 4. CDR1 is SGDLS and CDR2 is YYNGEE in the germline V gene. CDR3 length equals 16 residues. The chain's CDR3 is CASSVEVAGTYNEQFF. For the CDR3, the DNA is TGTGCCAGCAGCGTAGAGGTAGCGGGGACCTACAATGAGCAGTTCTTC. Together with reference TRBV9 and TRBJ2-1, the CDR3 gives the full variable domain: DSGVTQTPKHLITATGQRVTLRCSPRSGDLSVYWYQQSLDQGLQFLIQYYNGEERAKGNILERFSAQQFPDLHSELNLSSLELGDSALYFCASSVEVAGTYNEQFFGPGTRLTVL.

V gene TRBV4-1 combines with J gene TRBJ2-7, with D possibly being TRBD1 (5 bases). Per germline, CDR1 MGHRA and CDR2 YSYEKL. This CDR3 is 16 amino acids long. The ends were cut back, 1 base at V and 2 bases at J, with 15 bases in the middle. The CDR3 nucleotides read TGCGCCAGCAGCCAAGGTAGGGTGACAGCACCCTACGAGCAGTACTTC. Its protein is CASSQGRVTAPYEQYF.

This clone has just one count. The chain uses TRBV5-4 and TRBJ2-5; the D gene is possibly TRBD1 (8 bases). Trimming removed 4 bases from V and 4 bases from J, with 20 bases in between. The CDR3 extends over 16 amino acids. Germline assignment: CDR1 SGHNT and CDR2 YYREEE (reference sequence). The CDR3 region is CASSGGGTGGRETQYF. The CDR3 DNA is TGTGCCAGCAGCGGGGGGGGGACAGGTGGTCGAGAGACCCAGTACTTC.